A single sample is the source of the 5 T cell receptor beta chains below, sequenced in a study of radiotherapy plus CTLA-4 blockade in lung cancer. Repertoires were generated with immunoSEQ multiplex PCR, while TCRdb's copy carries only in-frame clones and drops some. Of some 38,000 clones in the sample, about 70% are singletons; the top ten hold about 8.9%. The input for sequencing was peripheral blood, taken from a patient treated with radiotherapy plus ipilimumab. The receptors stem from a human donor with non-small cell lung cancer who had stable disease on radiotherapy plus ipilimumab.

The chain joins TRBV6-1 to TRBJ1-2; a possible D gene is TRBD1 (6 bases). Germline assignment: CDR1 MNHNS and CDR2 SASEGT. This CDR3 is built from 14 residues. Between the trimmed V and J ends, which lost 2 bases and 5 bases, there was a span of 12 bases. For the CDR3, the DNA is TGTGCCAGCAGTGAAAGCCAGGGGAAGTATGGCTACACCTTC. Residues: CASSESQGKYGYTF.

The chain combines TRBV6-5 with TRBJ1-5; D not certain. The CDR3 runs to 15 residues. The germline V and J ends were trimmed by 0 bases and 0 bases, with 6 bases remaining between them. Germline V lookup: CDR1 MNHEY, CDR2 SVGAGI. CDR3: CASSYSRYSNQPQHF. The DNA of the CDR3 is TGTGCCAGCAGTTACTCTCGGTATAGCAATCAGCCCCAGCATTTT.

The V gene is TRBV6-6, the J gene TRBJ2-5; no clear D gene. This CDR3 comprises 14 residues. Per germline, CDR1 MNHNY and CDR2 SVGAGI (reference sequence). Trimming cost V 8 bases and J 4 bases, with 17 bases left between them. The CDR3 protein is CASRQLKEGETQYF. The CDR3 bases are TGTGCCAGCCGACAACTAAAAGAAGGAGAGACCCAGTACTTC.

The chain couples TRBV5-1 to TRBJ1-1, with 8 bases matching TRBD1. This CDR3 region has 14 residues. Germline CDR1 is SGHRS and CDR2 is YFSETQ. V dropped 3 bases and J dropped 10; count of bases not matched to a gene: 11. The CDR3 is CASSSGTGGGVAFF. The CDR3 DNA is TGCGCCAGCAGCTCGGGAACAGGGGGTGGTGTAGCTTTCTTT.

This clone is deemed medium-sized. This chain connects TRBV6-5 to TRBJ1-5, with D hard to call. Trimming left V 2 bases short and J 1 base short, with 3 bases between. The CDR3 consists of 13 residues. Germline V lookup: CDR1 MNHEY, CDR2 SVGAGI. CDR3 DNA sequence: TGTGCCAGCAGTTACGACAGCAATCAGCCCCAGCATTTT. It encodes CASSYDSNQPQHF.